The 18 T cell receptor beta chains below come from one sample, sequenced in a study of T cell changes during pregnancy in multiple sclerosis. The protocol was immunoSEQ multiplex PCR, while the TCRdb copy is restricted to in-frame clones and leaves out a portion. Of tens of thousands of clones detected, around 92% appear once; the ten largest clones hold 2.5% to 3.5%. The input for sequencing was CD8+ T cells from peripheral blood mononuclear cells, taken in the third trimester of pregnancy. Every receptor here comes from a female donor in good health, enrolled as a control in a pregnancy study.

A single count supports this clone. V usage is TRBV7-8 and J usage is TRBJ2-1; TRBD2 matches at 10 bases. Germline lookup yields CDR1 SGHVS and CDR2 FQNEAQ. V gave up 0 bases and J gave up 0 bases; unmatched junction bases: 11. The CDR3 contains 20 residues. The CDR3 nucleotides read TGTGCCAGCAGCTTAGCGCGGGTGACTAGCGGGTATAGCTCCTACAATGAGCAGTTCTTC. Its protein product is CASSLARVTSGYSSYNEQFF.

The DNA for the CDR3 is TGTGCCAGCAGCCAACGACCCGGGACAGTGAGCCACACCATATATTTT. Its translation: CASSQRPGTVSHTIYF. The rearrangement links TRBV27 to TRBJ1-3, with TRBD1 identical over 7 bases. With 6 bases clipped from V and 8 bases from J, the junction kept 16 bases outside the gene matches. The CDR3 has 16 residues. CDR1 is MNHEY, CDR2 SMNVEV, per germline (reference sequence).

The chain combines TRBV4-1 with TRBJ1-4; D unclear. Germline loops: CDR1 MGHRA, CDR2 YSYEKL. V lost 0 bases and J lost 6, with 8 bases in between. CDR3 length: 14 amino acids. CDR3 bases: TGCGCCAGCAGCCAAGATTTTTCGGATGAAAAACTGTTTTTT. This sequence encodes CASSQDFSDEKLFF.

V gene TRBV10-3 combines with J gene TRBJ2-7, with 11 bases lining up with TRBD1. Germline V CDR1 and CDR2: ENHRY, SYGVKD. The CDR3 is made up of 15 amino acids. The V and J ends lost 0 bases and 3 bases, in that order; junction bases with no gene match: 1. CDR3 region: CAISESGTGGYEQYF. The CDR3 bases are TGTGCCATCAGTGAGTCTGGGACAGGGGGCTACGAGCAGTACTTC.

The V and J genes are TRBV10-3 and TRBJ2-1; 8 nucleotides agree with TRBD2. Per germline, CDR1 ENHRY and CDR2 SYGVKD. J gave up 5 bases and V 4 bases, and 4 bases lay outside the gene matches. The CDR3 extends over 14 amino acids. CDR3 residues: CAISAAGGHNEQFF. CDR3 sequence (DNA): TGTGCCATCAGTGCGGCGGGGGGCCACAATGAGCAGTTCTTC.

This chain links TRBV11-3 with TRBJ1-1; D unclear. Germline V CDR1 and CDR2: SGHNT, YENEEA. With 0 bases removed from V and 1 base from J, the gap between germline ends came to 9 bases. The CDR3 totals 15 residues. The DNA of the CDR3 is TGTGCCAGCAGCTTAGATATGAGGTGGAACACTGAAGCTTTCTTT. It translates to CASSLDMRWNTEAFF.

Here the CDR3 DNA reads TGTGCCAGCAGCTTAGGCTCAGGGGTCGGGTACGAGCAGTACTTC. Residues: CASSLGSGVGYEQYF. This chain links TRBV11-1 with TRBJ2-7; tentative D call: TRBD1 (6 bases). Trimming cost V 1 base and J 4 bases, with 14 bases left between them. The CDR3 sequence is 15 residues long. Germline values: CDR1 SGHAT, CDR2 FQDESV (reference sequence). Together with reference TRBV11-1 and TRBJ2-7, the CDR3 gives the full variable domain: EAEVAQSPRYKITEKSQAVAFWCDPISGHATLYWYRQILGQGPELLVQFQDESVVDDSQLPKDRFSAERLKGVDSTLKIQPAELGDSAMYLCASSLGSGVGYEQYFGPGTRLTVT.

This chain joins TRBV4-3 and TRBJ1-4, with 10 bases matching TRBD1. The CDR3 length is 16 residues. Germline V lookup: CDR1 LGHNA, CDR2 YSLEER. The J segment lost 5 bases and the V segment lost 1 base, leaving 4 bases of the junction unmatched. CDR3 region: CASSQGDRGSNEKLFF. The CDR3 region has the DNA TGCGCCAGCAGCCAAGGGGACAGGGGTTCGAATGAAAAACTGTTTTTT.

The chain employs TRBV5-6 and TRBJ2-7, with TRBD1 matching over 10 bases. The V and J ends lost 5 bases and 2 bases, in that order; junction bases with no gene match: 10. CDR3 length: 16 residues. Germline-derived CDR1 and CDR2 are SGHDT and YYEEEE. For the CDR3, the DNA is TGTGCCAGCAGTGGTACCGGGACAGGGGCCGCCTACGAGCAGTACTTC. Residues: CASSGTGTGAAYEQYF.

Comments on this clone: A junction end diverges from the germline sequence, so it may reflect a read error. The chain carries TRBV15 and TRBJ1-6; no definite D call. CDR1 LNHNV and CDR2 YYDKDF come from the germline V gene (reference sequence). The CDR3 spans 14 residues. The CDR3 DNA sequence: TGTGCCACCAGCCGAGACCTCTATAATTCACCCCTCCACTTT. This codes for CATSRDLYNSPLHF.

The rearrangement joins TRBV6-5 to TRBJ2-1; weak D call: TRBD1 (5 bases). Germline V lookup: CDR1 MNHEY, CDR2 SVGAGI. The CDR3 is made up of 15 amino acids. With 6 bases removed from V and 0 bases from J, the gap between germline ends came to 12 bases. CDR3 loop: CASSIDRSSYNEQFF. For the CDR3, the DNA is TGTGCCAGCAGCATAGACAGAAGCTCCTACAATGAGCAGTTCTTC.

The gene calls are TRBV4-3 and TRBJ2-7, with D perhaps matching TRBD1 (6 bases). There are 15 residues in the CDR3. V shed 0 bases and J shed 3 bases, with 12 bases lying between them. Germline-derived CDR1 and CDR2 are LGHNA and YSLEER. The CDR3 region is CASSQDRDNLYEQYF. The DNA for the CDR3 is TGCGCCAGCAGCCAAGATAGGGACAACCTCTACGAGCAGTACTTC.

CDR3 coding DNA: TGTGCCTCCACAGGGGATGGCTACGAGCAGTACTTC. Its protein is CASTGDGYEQYF. The chain combines TRBV30 with TRBJ2-7, with 7 nucleotides matching TRBD1. Germline CDR1 and CDR2: GTSNPN and SVGIG (reference sequence). The V and J ends lost 7 bases and 3 bases, in that order; junction bases with no gene match: 6. This CDR3 is 12 amino acids long.

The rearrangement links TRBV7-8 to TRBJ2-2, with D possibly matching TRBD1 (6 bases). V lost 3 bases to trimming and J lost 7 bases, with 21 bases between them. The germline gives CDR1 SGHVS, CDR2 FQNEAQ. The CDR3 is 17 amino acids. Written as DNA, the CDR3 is TGTGCCAGCAGCTTCCGAACCGTGGCAGGGGTGGACGGGGAGCTGTTTTTT. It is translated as CASSFRTVAGVDGELFF.

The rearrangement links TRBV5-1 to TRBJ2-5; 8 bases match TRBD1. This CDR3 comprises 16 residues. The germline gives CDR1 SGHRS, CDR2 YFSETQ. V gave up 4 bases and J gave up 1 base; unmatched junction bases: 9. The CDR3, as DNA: TGCGCCAGCAGCACATCCGGGACAGGAAGCCAAGAGACCCAGTACTTC. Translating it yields CASSTSGTGSQETQYF.

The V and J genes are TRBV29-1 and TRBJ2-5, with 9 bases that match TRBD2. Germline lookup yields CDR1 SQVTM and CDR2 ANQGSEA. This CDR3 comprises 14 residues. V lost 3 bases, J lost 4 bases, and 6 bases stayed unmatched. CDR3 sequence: CSVDSGGSSETQYF. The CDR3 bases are TGCAGCGTTGATAGCGGGGGCTCATCAGAGACCCAGTACTTC.

CDR3 region: CASSRGPTYEQYF. CDR3 bases: TGTGCCAGCAGTAGGGGGCCCACCTACGAGCAGTACTTC. The rearrangement uses TRBV27 and TRBJ2-7, with 7 bases aligning to TRBD1. The CDR3 covers 13 residues. The J segment lost 2 bases and the V segment lost 5 bases, leaving 3 bases of the junction unmatched. Germline CDR1 MNHEY, CDR2 SMNVEV (reference sequence).

DNA for the CDR3: TGCGCCAGCAGCTTGAATAATGGAGACAGGGTTAATGAAAAACTGTTTTTT. Its translation: CASSLNNGDRVNEKLFF. This sequence joins TRBV5-1 and TRBJ1-4, with 7 bases aligning to TRBD1. V dropped 1 base and J dropped 4; count of bases not matched to a gene: 10. Germline V gives CDR1 SGHRS, CDR2 YFSETQ. This CDR3 region has 17 residues.